This TCR beta chain was recorded in a study of blood T cell repertoires in COVID-19. Study information: COVID-19 samples, acute and convalescent, were from the United States, Italy and Spain.

V was trimmed by 2 bases and J by 10 bases, leaving 6 bases between them. The length of the CDR3 is 11 residues. The V gene's germline CDR1 is MNHEY and CDR2 SMNVEV (reference sequence). The count of this clone is one. Source study methods: Reference gene primer amplification yielded estimated nucleated cell counts. Data came from immunoSEQ multiplex PCR; TCRdb stores just in-frame clones and leaves some out. Clone size and V and J calls were adopted from that table, with D and trimming inferred from the DNA. The data contain over 400,000 clones, 86% of them singletons. The sequenced material came from peripheral blood. The V and J genes are TRBV27 and TRBJ2-1; D not resolved. This TCR was recovered from a woman aged 25 to 39 with active or convalescent COVID-19. CDR3 sequence reads: CASSLGREQFF. The CDR3, as DNA: TGTGCCAGCAGTTTAGGCCGAGAGCAGTTCTTC.